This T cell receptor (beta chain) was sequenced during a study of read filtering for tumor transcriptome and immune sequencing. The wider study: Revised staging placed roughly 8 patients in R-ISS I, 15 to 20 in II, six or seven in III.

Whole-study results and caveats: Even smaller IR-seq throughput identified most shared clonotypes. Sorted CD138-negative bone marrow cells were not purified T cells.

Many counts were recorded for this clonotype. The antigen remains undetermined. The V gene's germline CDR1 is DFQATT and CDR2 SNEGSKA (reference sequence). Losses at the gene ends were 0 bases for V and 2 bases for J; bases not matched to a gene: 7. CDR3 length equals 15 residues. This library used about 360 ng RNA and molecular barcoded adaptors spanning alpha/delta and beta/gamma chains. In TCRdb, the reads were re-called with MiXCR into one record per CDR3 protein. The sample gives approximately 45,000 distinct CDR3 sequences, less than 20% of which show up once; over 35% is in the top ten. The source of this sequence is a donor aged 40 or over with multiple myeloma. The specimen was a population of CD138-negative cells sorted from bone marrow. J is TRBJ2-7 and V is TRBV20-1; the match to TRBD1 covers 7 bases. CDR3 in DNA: TGCAGTGCTAGAGATACGGGGCAGGGGGCCTACGAGCAGTACTTC. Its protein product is CSARDTGQGAYEQYF.